The source of this TCR beta chain is a study of T-cell memory formation after mild COVID-19. Turning to the study itself: The two donors had largely donor-specific TCR clusters.

Details on this clonotype: Antigen unknown.

Study conclusions and caveats: Prior to infection, memory already included some responding clones, suggesting cross-reactive memory joined.

Germline V gene sequence: CDR1 DFQATT, CDR2 SNEGSKA (reference sequence). This CDR3 region has 14 residues. V shed 4 bases and J shed 0 bases, with 12 bases lying between them. Barcoded TCR alpha and TCR beta cDNA libraries with UMIs came from 5'RACE using constant-segment primers. TCRdb redid the calling of the 5' RACE reads with MiXCR, one entry per CDR3 protein. The repertoire holds about 250,000 distinct CDR3 sequences, with 15% as singletons. This rearrangement joins TRBV20-1 to TRBJ1-2; maybe TRBD1 (6 bases). The source material was PBMCs or a T cell subset sorted from them (not recorded which). The clonotype comes from an adult woman who had mild COVID-19 (a few samples of this study predate the infection). Cell type and time point are not known. The CDR3 is CSANNRETNYGYTF. DNA for the CDR3: TGCAGTGCTAACAACAGGGAGACTAACTATGGCTACACCTTC.